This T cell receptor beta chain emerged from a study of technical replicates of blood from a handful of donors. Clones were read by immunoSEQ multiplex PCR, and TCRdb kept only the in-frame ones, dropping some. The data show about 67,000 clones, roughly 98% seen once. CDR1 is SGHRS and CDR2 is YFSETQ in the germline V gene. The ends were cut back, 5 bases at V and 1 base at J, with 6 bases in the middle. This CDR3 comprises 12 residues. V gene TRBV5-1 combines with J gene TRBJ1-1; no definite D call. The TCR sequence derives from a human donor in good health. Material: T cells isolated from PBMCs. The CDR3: CASSMANTEAFF. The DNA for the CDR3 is TGCGCCAGCAGTATGGCGAACACTGAAGCTTTCTTT. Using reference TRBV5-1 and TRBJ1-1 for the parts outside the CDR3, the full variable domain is KAGVTQTPRYLIKTRGQQVTLSCSPISGHRSVSWYQQTPGQGLQFLFEYFSETQRNKGNFPGRFSGRQFSNSRSEMNVSTLELGDSALYLCASSMANTEAFFGQGTRLTVV.